These T cell receptor beta chains were read from a single sample in a study of cytomegalovirus exposure and HLA in healthy donors. Measured with immunoSEQ multiplex PCR; TCRdb has only the in-frame clones, and not every one. The sample data list 100,000 to 150,000 clones. The specimen sequenced was PBMCs. All receptors derive from a man between 18 and 29 years old in good health and CMV-seronegative. CDR3s include the opening cysteine and the closing phenylalanine or tryptophan. Each record gives: V gene, D gene, J gene, CDR3 DNA, CDR3 protein. D genes are given only for firm matches.

v_gene: TRBV5-1; d_gene: .; j_gene: TRBJ2-3; CDR3nt: TGCGCCAGCAGCTTGCAGGGTGACGTTACAGATACGCAGTATTTT; CDR3aa: CASSLQGDVTDTQYF
v_gene: TRBV7-2; d_gene: .; j_gene: TRBJ1-2; CDR3nt: TGTGCCAGCAGCTTAGACGGAGCCAACTATGGCTACACCTTC; CDR3aa: CASSLDGANYGYTF
v_gene: TRBV5-1; d_gene: TRBD2; j_gene: TRBJ2-1; CDR3nt: TGCGCCAGCAGCTTGAGGCTAGCGGGAGGCGCGGATGAGCAGTTCTTC; CDR3aa: CASSLRLAGGADEQFF
v_gene: TRBV11-2; d_gene: TRBD2; j_gene: TRBJ2-3; CDR3nt: TGTGCCAGCAGCTTAGGCGGGAGGGCTTACGATACGCAGTATTTT; CDR3aa: CASSLGGRAYDTQYF
v_gene: TRBV19; d_gene: TRBD1; j_gene: TRBJ1-1; CDR3nt: TGTGCCAGTAGTTTGGGACAGGGGAGAACTGAAGCTTTCTTT; CDR3aa: CASSLGQGRTEAFF
v_gene: TRBV19; d_gene: TRBD1; j_gene: TRBJ1-6; CDR3nt: TGTGCCAGTAGTCGACAGGGGGCCTATAATTCACCCCTCCACTTT; CDR3aa: CASSRQGAYNSPLHF
v_gene: TRBV6-1; d_gene: .; j_gene: TRBJ1-5; CDR3nt: TGTGCCAGCAGTCCCTGGGGGGATAGCAATCAGCCCCAGCATTTT; CDR3aa: CASSPWGDSNQPQHF
v_gene: TRBV5-1; d_gene: TRBD2; j_gene: TRBJ2-5; CDR3nt: TGCGCCAGCAGCTTGCCCTCGGGGGGAAGAGAGACCCAGTACTTC; CDR3aa: CASSLPSGGRETQYF
v_gene: TRBV7-9; d_gene: TRBD1; j_gene: TRBJ2-5; CDR3nt: TGTGCCAGCAGCCAACGACAGGGGCAGGAGACCCAGTACTTC; CDR3aa: CASSQRQGQETQYF
v_gene: TRBV27; d_gene: TRBD1; j_gene: TRBJ2-2; CDR3nt: TGTGCCAGCAGGAGACAGGGGGCTGACGGGGAGCTGTTTTTT; CDR3aa: CASRRQGADGELFF
v_gene: TRBV13; d_gene: TRBD2; j_gene: TRBJ2-5; CDR3nt: TGTGCCAGCAGCGAGAGACTAGCGGGAGACCAAGAGACCCAGTACTTC; CDR3aa: CASSERLAGDQETQYF
v_gene: TRBV9; d_gene: .; j_gene: TRBJ1-3; CDR3nt: TGTGCCAGCAGCGCAATCGCGAACCCGAGCTCTGGAAACACCATATATTTT; CDR3aa: CASSAIANPSSGNTIYF
v_gene: TRBV5-4; d_gene: .; j_gene: TRBJ2-7; CDR3nt: TGTGCCAGCAGCTTGTGGCTAGTTGGGATACAGGACGAGCAGTACTTC; CDR3aa: CASSLWLVGIQDEQYF
v_gene: TRBV27; d_gene: TRBD1; j_gene: TRBJ2-7; CDR3nt: TGTGCCAGCAGTTTCTCCGGACAGGGAACATACGAGCAGTACTTC; CDR3aa: CASSFSGQGTYEQYF
v_gene: TRBV14; d_gene: .; j_gene: TRBJ2-7; CDR3nt: TGTGCCAGCAGCCAAGTCGTCGTCGAGCAGTACTTC; CDR3aa: CASSQVVVEQYF
v_gene: TRBV7-8; d_gene: .; j_gene: TRBJ2-1; CDR3nt: TGTGCCAGCAGTTTCGCCCGGGCCGAGGGCCATGAGCAGTTCTTC; CDR3aa: CASSFARAEGHEQFF
v_gene: TRBV6-5; d_gene: TRBD1; j_gene: TRBJ2-1; CDR3nt: TGTGCCAGCAGAACGACAGGGGGATCCTACAATGAGCAGTTCTTC; CDR3aa: CASRTTGGSYNEQFF
v_gene: TRBV5-4; d_gene: .; j_gene: TRBJ1-1; CDR3nt: TGTGCCAGCAGCCCGAGGGGGGGCGCATGGAGCACTGAAGCTTTCTTT; CDR3aa: CASSPRGGAWSTEAFF
v_gene: TRBV14; d_gene: .; j_gene: TRBJ2-1; CDR3nt: TGTGCCAGCAGCACCGAACTCTACAATGAGCAGTTCTTC; CDR3aa: CASSTELYNEQFF
v_gene: TRBV19; d_gene: .; j_gene: TRBJ1-1; CDR3nt: TGTGCCAGTAGGAACTCCAGGCGGCAGGCGGGCACTGAAGCTTTCTTT; CDR3aa: CASRNSRRQAGTEAFF
v_gene: TRBV6-1; d_gene: TRBD1; j_gene: TRBJ2-2; CDR3nt: TGTGCCAGCAGGGGACAGAGCACCGGGGAGCTGTTTTTT; CDR3aa: CASRGQSTGELFF
v_gene: TRBV7-2; d_gene: TRBD2; j_gene: TRBJ2-1; CDR3nt: TGTGCCAGCAGCCGGGGACTAGCGGGGGTCAATGAGCAGTTCTTC; CDR3aa: CASSRGLAGVNEQFF
v_gene: TRBV5-1; d_gene: .; j_gene: TRBJ2-7; CDR3nt: TGCGCCAGCAGCCCGGGGTCGACTAGGGGAGCCTACGAGCAGTACTTC; CDR3aa: CASSPGSTRGAYEQYF
v_gene: TRBV18; d_gene: TRBD1; j_gene: TRBJ2-7; CDR3nt: TGTGCCAGCTCACGACAGGGTGTTTCCTACGAGCAGTACTTC; CDR3aa: CASSRQGVSYEQYF
v_gene: TRBV13; d_gene: TRBD2; j_gene: TRBJ2-1; CDR3nt: TGTGCCAGCAGCTCCAGGACTAGCGGGATTGGGAATGAGCAGTTCTTC; CDR3aa: CASSSRTSGIGNEQFF
v_gene: TRBV5-4; d_gene: TRBD1; j_gene: TRBJ1-6; CDR3nt: TGTGCCAGCAGCTTTCCGCCGGGACAGGGATATTCACCCCTCCACTTT; CDR3aa: CASSFPPGQGYSPLHF